This paragraph reports one T cell receptor beta chain. What it recognizes is unknown. Produced via immunoSEQ multiplex PCR; TCRdb's table is partial and in-frame only. The repertoire consists of around 1.4 million clones, with approximately 98.5% occurring once and the leading ten covering roughly 0.36%. Every one of the donors was a Caucasian adult that lived in Nashville, Tennessee. The data belong to a study of shared clonotypes between healthy human individuals. Trimming left V 7 bases short and J 7 bases short, with 11 bases between. The CDR3 spans 11 residues. CDR1 MNHNS and CDR2 SASEGT come from the germline V gene. Study observations and caveats: In general, naive subsets displayed greater estimated richness than memory subsets did. The small donor group covered limited genetic and exposure diversity.

The receptor was isolated from a man aged 25 to 45 in good health. Specimen: naive CD4+ T cells sorted from blood. Subset in this sample: CD45RA+ positively selected. The rearrangement joins TRBV6-1 to TRBJ2-7; D gene unclear. CDR3 nucleotides: TGTGCCAGCAACCCCTTAGGGGAGCAGTACTTC. Its translation: CASNPLGEQYF.